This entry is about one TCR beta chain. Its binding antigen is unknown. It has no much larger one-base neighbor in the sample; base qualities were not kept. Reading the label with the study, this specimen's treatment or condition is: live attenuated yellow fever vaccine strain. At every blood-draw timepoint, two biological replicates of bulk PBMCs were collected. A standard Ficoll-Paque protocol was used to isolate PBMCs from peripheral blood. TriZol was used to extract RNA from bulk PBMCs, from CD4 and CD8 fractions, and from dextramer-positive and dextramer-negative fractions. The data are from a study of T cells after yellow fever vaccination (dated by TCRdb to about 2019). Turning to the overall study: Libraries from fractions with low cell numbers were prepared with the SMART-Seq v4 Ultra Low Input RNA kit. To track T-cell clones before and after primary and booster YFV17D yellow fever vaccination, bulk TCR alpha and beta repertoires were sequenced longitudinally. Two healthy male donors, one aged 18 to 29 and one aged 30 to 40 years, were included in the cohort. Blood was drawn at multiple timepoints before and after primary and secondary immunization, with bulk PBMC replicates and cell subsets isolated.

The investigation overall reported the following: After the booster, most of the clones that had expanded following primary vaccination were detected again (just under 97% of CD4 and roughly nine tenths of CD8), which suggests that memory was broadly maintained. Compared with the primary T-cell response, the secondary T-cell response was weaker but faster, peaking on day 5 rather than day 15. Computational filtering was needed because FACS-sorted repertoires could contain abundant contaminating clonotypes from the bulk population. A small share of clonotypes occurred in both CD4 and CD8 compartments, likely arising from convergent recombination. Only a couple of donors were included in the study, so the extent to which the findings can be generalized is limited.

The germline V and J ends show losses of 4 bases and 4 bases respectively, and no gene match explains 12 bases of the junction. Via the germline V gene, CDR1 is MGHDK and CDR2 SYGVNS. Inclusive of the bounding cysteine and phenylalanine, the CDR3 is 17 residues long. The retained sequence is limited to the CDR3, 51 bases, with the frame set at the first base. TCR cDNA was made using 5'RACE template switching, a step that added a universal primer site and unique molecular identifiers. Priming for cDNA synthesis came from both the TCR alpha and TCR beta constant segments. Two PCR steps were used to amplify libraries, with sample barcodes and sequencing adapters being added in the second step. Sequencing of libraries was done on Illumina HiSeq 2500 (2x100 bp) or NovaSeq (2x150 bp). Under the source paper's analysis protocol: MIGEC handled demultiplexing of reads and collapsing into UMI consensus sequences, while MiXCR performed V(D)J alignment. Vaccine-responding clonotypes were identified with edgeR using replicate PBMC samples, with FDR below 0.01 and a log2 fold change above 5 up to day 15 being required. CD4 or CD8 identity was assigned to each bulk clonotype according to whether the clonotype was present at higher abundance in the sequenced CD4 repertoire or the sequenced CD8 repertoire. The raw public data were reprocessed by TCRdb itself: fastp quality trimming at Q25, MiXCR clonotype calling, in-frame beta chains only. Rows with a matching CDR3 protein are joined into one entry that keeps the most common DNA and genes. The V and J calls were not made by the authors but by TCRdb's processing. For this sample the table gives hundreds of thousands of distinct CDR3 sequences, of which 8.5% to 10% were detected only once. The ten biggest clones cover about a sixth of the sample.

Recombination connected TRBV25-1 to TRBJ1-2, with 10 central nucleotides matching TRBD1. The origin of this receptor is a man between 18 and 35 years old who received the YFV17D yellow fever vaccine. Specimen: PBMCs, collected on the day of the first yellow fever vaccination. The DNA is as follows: TGTGCCAGCAGTGCCATCGGGACAGGGGCGACTGGCTATGGCTACACCTTC. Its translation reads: CASSAIGTGATGYGYTF.